This T cell receptor beta chain was identified in a study of blood T cell repertoires in COVID-19. As for the study in general: The United States, Italy and Spain were the sources of the acute and convalescent COVID-19 samples. From T cells, B-cell-depleted T cells, or PBMCs came the material, which was cDNA or gDNA.

Trimming cost V 4 bases and J 7 bases; bases outside gene matches: 10. CDR1 is SNHLY and CDR2 is FYNNEI in the germline V gene. The CDR3 runs 15 residues. Per the authors' pipeline: Reference gene primer amplification gave nucleated cell count estimates. Method: immunoSEQ multiplex PCR; TCRdb's copy keeps in-frame clones and lacks some. V, J and clone size are taken as reported in that table, and D and trimming were inferred from the DNA itself. The profile covers 88,000 or so clones, with roughly 77% appearing a single time and 24% taken by the ten largest. The gene calls are TRBV2 and TRBJ2-7; 10 bases align to TRBD1. This receptor was taken from a human donor in a cohort sampled during active COVID-19. The sequencing input was peripheral blood. This chain's CDR3 is CASSGTGGSIGEQYF. The CDR3 DNA follows: TGTGCCAGCAGTGGGACAGGGGGATCAATCGGGGAGCAGTACTTC.